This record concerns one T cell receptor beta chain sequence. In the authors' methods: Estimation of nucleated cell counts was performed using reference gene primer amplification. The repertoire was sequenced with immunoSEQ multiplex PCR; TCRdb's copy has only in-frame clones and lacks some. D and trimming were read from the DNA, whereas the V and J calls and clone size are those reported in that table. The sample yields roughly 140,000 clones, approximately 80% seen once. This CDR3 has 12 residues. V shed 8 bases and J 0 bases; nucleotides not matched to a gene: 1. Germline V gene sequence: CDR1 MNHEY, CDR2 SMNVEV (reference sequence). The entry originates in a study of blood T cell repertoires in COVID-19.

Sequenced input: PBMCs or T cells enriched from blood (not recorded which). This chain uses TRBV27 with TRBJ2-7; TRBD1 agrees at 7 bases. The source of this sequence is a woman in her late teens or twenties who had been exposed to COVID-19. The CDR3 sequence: CASGDSSYEQYF. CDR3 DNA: TGTGCCAGCGGGGACAGCTCCTACGAGCAGTACTTC.